These T cell receptor beta chains were read from a single sample in a study of blood T cell repertoires in COVID-19. Only in-frame clones appear in the TCRdb table, and some are missing; sequencing was by immunoSEQ multiplex PCR. The data contain roughly 410,000 clones, about 88% of them singletons. The sequenced sample consisted of peripheral blood. The receptors come from a woman in her thirties or forties with COVID-19, enrolled during active disease. CDR3s include the opening cysteine and the closing phenylalanine or tryptophan. The D gene is left open where the match is weak. Where a row states a size, it is once, few, many or the class of an expanded clone; other rows omit it.

j_call: TRBJ1-3
clone_size: few
d_call: .
v_call: TRBV28
cdr3_aa: CASSPQTEGNTIYF
cdr3_nt: TGTGCCAGCAGTCCCCAGACAGAAGGAAACACCATATATTTT

j_call: TRBJ1-1
clone_size: .
d_call: TRBD1
v_call: TRBV6-2/TRBV6-3
cdr3_aa: CASSGQVENTEAFF
cdr3_nt: TGTGCCAGCAGCGGACAGGTAGAGAACACTGAAGCTTTCTTT

j_call: TRBJ2-7
clone_size: .
d_call: TRBD2
v_call: TRBV14
cdr3_aa: CASSQEVLAGYEQYF
cdr3_nt: TGTGCCAGCAGCCAAGAGGTTCTAGCGGGATACGAGCAGTACTTC

j_call: TRBJ2-1
clone_size: .
d_call: TRBD1
v_call: TRBV27
cdr3_aa: CASGNRGYSYNEQFF
cdr3_nt: TGTGCCAGCGGAAACAGGGGCTACTCCTACAATGAGCAGTTCTTC

j_call: TRBJ2-7
clone_size: .
d_call: .
v_call: TRBV4-2
cdr3_aa: CASSQDRFYEQYF
cdr3_nt: TGTGCCAGCAGCCAAGATCGTTTCTACGAGCAGTACTTC

j_call: TRBJ1-1
clone_size: .
d_call: .
v_call: TRBV19
cdr3_aa: CASKVQGGTEAFF
cdr3_nt: TGTGCCAGTAAGGTACAGGGTGGAACTGAAGCTTTCTTT

j_call: TRBJ2-2
clone_size: .
d_call: TRBD2
v_call: TRBV27
cdr3_aa: CASSLARLAGATGELFF
cdr3_nt: TGTGCCAGCAGTTTGGCTAGACTAGCGGGAGCTACCGGGGAGCTGTTTTTT

j_call: TRBJ1-4
clone_size: .
d_call: .
v_call: TRBV2
cdr3_aa: CASTQSLGADEKLFF
cdr3_nt: TGTGCCAGCACCCAAAGTTTGGGGGCGGACGAAAAACTGTTTTTT

j_call: TRBJ2-5
clone_size: few
d_call: TRBD2
v_call: TRBV27
cdr3_aa: CASSLHNYGLATQETQYF
cdr3_nt: TGTGCCAGCAGTTTACACAACTATGGACTAGCGACCCAAGAGACCCAGTACTTC

j_call: TRBJ1-4
clone_size: .
d_call: .
v_call: TRBV18
cdr3_aa: CASSPFNDRINEKLFF
cdr3_nt: TGTGCCAGCTCACCTTTTAATGACAGGATTAATGAAAAACTGTTTTTT

j_call: TRBJ1-4
clone_size: .
d_call: .
v_call: TRBV9
cdr3_aa: CASSRGTEKLFF
cdr3_nt: TGTGCCAGCAGCCGTGGGACAGAAAAACTGTTTTTT

j_call: TRBJ2-3
clone_size: once
d_call: .
v_call: TRBV4-3
cdr3_aa: CASSQGPLTDTQYF
cdr3_nt: TGCGCCAGCAGCCAAGGCCCCCTAACAGATACGCAGTATTTT

j_call: TRBJ1-2
clone_size: .
d_call: .
v_call: TRBV12-3/TRBV12-4
cdr3_aa: CASSLLQGDGYTF
cdr3_nt: TGTGCCAGCAGTTTATTGCAGGGCGATGGCTACACCTTC

j_call: TRBJ1-3
clone_size: .
d_call: .
v_call: TRBV19
cdr3_aa: CASSIGGVHSGNTIYF
cdr3_nt: TGTGCCAGTAGTATAGGCGGGGTCCACTCTGGAAACACCATATATTTT

j_call: TRBJ2-3
clone_size: .
d_call: .
v_call: TRBV19
cdr3_aa: CASSIRGSTDTQYF
cdr3_nt: TGTGCCAGTAGTATTAGGGGGAGCACAGATACGCAGTATTTT

j_call: TRBJ2-1
clone_size: .
d_call: TRBD1
v_call: TRBV5-8
cdr3_aa: CASSLDGRGLNEQFF
cdr3_nt: TGTGCCAGCAGCTTGGATGGCAGGGGGCTTAATGAGCAGTTCTTC

j_call: TRBJ2-2
clone_size: .
d_call: .
v_call: TRBV24-1
cdr3_aa: CATSDPKQAGELFF
cdr3_nt: TGTGCCACCAGTGATCCGAAACAGGCCGGGGAGCTGTTTTTT

j_call: TRBJ2-2
clone_size: once
d_call: .
v_call: TRBV25-1
cdr3_aa: CASGKDSYTGELFF
cdr3_nt: TGTGCCAGCGGAAAAGACAGCTACACCGGGGAGCTGTTTTTT

j_call: TRBJ1-5
clone_size: .
d_call: TRBD1
v_call: TRBV6-2/TRBV6-3
cdr3_aa: CASSTGTGVNQPQHF
cdr3_nt: TGTGCCAGCAGTACCGGGACAGGGGTCAATCAGCCCCAGCATTTT

j_call: TRBJ1-5
clone_size: .
d_call: .
v_call: TRBV7-2
cdr3_aa: CASSSGPAQPQHF
cdr3_nt: TGTGCCAGCAGCTCAGGGCCCGCTCAGCCCCAGCATTTT

j_call: TRBJ2-2
clone_size: .
d_call: TRBD1
v_call: TRBV9
cdr3_aa: CASSVEGTGAGELFF
cdr3_nt: TGTGCCAGCAGCGTAGAAGGGACAGGGGCCGGGGAGCTGTTTTTT

j_call: TRBJ1-1
clone_size: .
d_call: TRBD1
v_call: TRBV9
cdr3_aa: CASQGAPLPNTEAFF
cdr3_nt: TGTGCCAGCCAGGGGGCCCCCCTCCCGAACACTGAAGCTTTCTTT

j_call: TRBJ1-2
clone_size: few
d_call: TRBD1
v_call: TRBV6-2/TRBV6-3
cdr3_aa: CASSYGDRGRDGYTF
cdr3_nt: TGTGCCAGCAGTTACGGGGACAGGGGGCGCGATGGCTACACCTTC

j_call: TRBJ2-1
clone_size: .
d_call: .
v_call: TRBV7-9
cdr3_aa: CASSPRQGGRYEQFF
cdr3_nt: TGTGCCAGCAGCCCTCGACAGGGAGGTCGGTATGAGCAGTTCTTC

j_call: TRBJ1-2
clone_size: .
d_call: .
v_call: TRBV7-3
cdr3_aa: CASSLTGGNGYTF
cdr3_nt: TGTGCCAGCAGCTTAACAGGCGGGAATGGCTACACCTTC

j_call: TRBJ2-1
clone_size: few
d_call: .
v_call: TRBV7-3
cdr3_aa: CASSPRQVSSPNEQFF
cdr3_nt: TGTGCCAGCAGTCCAAGACAGGTCTCATCCCCCAATGAGCAGTTCTTC

j_call: TRBJ2-7
clone_size: .
d_call: .
v_call: TRBV5-6
cdr3_aa: CASSLGQNYEQYF
cdr3_nt: TGTGCCAGCAGCTTGGGCCAGAACTACGAGCAGTACTTC

j_call: TRBJ2-7
clone_size: .
d_call: TRBD1
v_call: TRBV2
cdr3_aa: CASRLQGATYEQYF
cdr3_nt: TGTGCCAGCAGACTACAGGGGGCCACCTACGAGCAGTACTTC

j_call: TRBJ1-1
clone_size: .
d_call: .
v_call: TRBV19
cdr3_aa: CASSPQRGRDTEAFF
cdr3_nt: TGTGCCAGTAGTCCTCAGCGGGGGCGCGACACTGAAGCTTTCTTT

j_call: TRBJ1-6
clone_size: .
d_call: .
v_call: TRBV2
cdr3_aa: CASSGGSSYNSPLHF
cdr3_nt: TGTGCCAGCAGCGGCGGGAGCTCCTATAATTCACCCCTCCACTTT

j_call: TRBJ1-6
clone_size: .
d_call: .
v_call: TRBV6-1
cdr3_aa: CASSELPPLGQYRSSPLHF
cdr3_nt: TGTGCCAGCAGTGAACTCCCCCCCCTCGGACAGTATCGTTCTTCACCCCTCCACTTT

j_call: TRBJ1-2
clone_size: .
d_call: TRBD1
v_call: TRBV9
cdr3_aa: CASSGDRGNYGYTF
cdr3_nt: TGTGCCAGCAGCGGGGACAGGGGTAACTATGGCTACACCTTC

j_call: TRBJ2-7
clone_size: .
d_call: TRBD2
v_call: TRBV7-2
cdr3_aa: CASSYLGGASGYEQYF
cdr3_nt: TGTGCCAGCAGCTACTTAGGTGGGGCTAGCGGCTACGAGCAGTACTTC

j_call: TRBJ2-7
clone_size: .
d_call: .
v_call: TRBV28
cdr3_aa: CASSQPTNPLTRYEQYF
cdr3_nt: TGTGCCAGCAGTCAACCGACTAATCCCCTAACCCGGTACGAGCAGTACTTC

j_call: TRBJ2-1
clone_size: .
d_call: TRBD1
v_call: TRBV7-9
cdr3_aa: CASSPTGGKNNEQFF
cdr3_nt: TGTGCCAGCAGCCCAACAGGGGGCAAAAACAATGAGCAGTTCTTC

j_call: TRBJ2-5
clone_size: .
d_call: .
v_call: TRBV4-3
cdr3_aa: CASSQVGGSGTQYF
cdr3_nt: TGCGCCAGCAGCCAAGTGGGGGGTTCGGGGACCCAGTACTTC

j_call: TRBJ2-3
clone_size: many
d_call: TRBD2
v_call: TRBV28
cdr3_aa: CASTPDSGRLTDTQYF
cdr3_nt: TGTGCCAGCACCCCTGATAGCGGGAGGTTGACAGATACGCAGTATTTT

j_call: TRBJ2-1
clone_size: .
d_call: .
v_call: TRBV4-3
cdr3_aa: CASSQDPAVLVVNEQFF
cdr3_nt: TGCGCCAGCAGCCAAGATCCGGCAGTACTAGTTGTCAATGAGCAGTTCTTC

j_call: TRBJ1-1
clone_size: .
d_call: TRBD1
v_call: TRBV29-1
cdr3_aa: CSGRQGATEAFF
cdr3_nt: TGCAGCGGCAGACAGGGGGCTACTGAAGCTTTCTTT

j_call: TRBJ1-1
clone_size: .
d_call: TRBD1
v_call: TRBV7-6
cdr3_aa: CASSPWTGSTEAFF
cdr3_nt: TGTGCCAGCAGCCCCTGGACAGGGAGCACTGAAGCTTTCTTT

j_call: TRBJ1-1
clone_size: .
d_call: .
v_call: TRBV27
cdr3_aa: CASSLSVLLNTEAFF
cdr3_nt: TGTGCCAGCAGTTTAAGTGTACTCTTGAACACTGAAGCTTTCTTT

j_call: TRBJ2-1
clone_size: .
d_call: .
v_call: TRBV6-2/TRBV6-3
cdr3_aa: CASSYPPVSYNEQFF
cdr3_nt: TGTGCCAGCAGTTACCCTCCTGTATCCTACAATGAGCAGTTCTTC

j_call: TRBJ1-2
clone_size: once
d_call: .
v_call: TRBV18
cdr3_aa: CASSPDGGFNYGYTF
cdr3_nt: TGTGCCAGCTCCCCCGACGGGGGATTTAACTATGGCTACACCTTC

j_call: TRBJ2-1
clone_size: .
d_call: TRBD2
v_call: TRBV18
cdr3_aa: CASSPGPSGARGGYNEQFF
cdr3_nt: TGTGCCAGCTCACCAGGCCCTAGCGGGGCGAGGGGGGGCTACAATGAGCAGTTCTTC

j_call: TRBJ2-5
clone_size: .
d_call: TRBD1
v_call: TRBV19
cdr3_aa: CASSINRGRETQYF
cdr3_nt: TGTGCCAGTAGTATAAACAGGGGGCGGGAGACCCAGTACTTC

j_call: TRBJ2-1
clone_size: .
d_call: TRBD2
v_call: TRBV9
cdr3_aa: CASSVRARGDEQFF
cdr3_nt: TGTGCCAGCAGCGTCCGGGCTCGGGGGGATGAGCAGTTCTTC

j_call: TRBJ2-7
clone_size: once
d_call: .
v_call: TRBV27
cdr3_aa: CASSQTGLEQYF
cdr3_nt: TGTGCCAGCAGCCAGACAGGTCTCGAGCAGTACTTC

j_call: TRBJ1-5
clone_size: .
d_call: .
v_call: TRBV6-5
cdr3_aa: CASAHREGSNQPQHF
cdr3_nt: TGTGCCAGTGCTCACAGGGAAGGTAGCAATCAGCCCCAGCATTTT

j_call: TRBJ1-5
clone_size: few
d_call: .
v_call: TRBV19
cdr3_aa: CASSITHRDGQPQHF
cdr3_nt: TGTGCCAGTAGTATAACCCACAGGGATGGCCAGCCCCAGCATTTT

j_call: TRBJ1-2
clone_size: .
d_call: .
v_call: TRBV9
cdr3_aa: CASSPLREWIGGYTF
cdr3_nt: TGTGCCAGCAGCCCCCTCAGGGAATGGATCGGCGGCTACACCTTC

j_call: TRBJ1-2
clone_size: .
d_call: .
v_call: TRBV7-2
cdr3_aa: CASSLTNSGYGYTF
cdr3_nt: TGTGCCAGCAGCTTAACGAACAGTGGCTATGGCTACACCTTC

j_call: TRBJ2-1
clone_size: .
d_call: TRBD1
v_call: TRBV30
cdr3_aa: CAWSTRQGVGSEQFF
cdr3_nt: TGTGCCTGGAGTACCCGACAGGGGGTTGGAAGTGAGCAGTTCTTC

j_call: TRBJ1-1
clone_size: .
d_call: .
v_call: TRBV30
cdr3_aa: CAWSVLYTEAFF
cdr3_nt: TGTGCCTGGAGTGTTCTGTACACTGAAGCTTTCTTT